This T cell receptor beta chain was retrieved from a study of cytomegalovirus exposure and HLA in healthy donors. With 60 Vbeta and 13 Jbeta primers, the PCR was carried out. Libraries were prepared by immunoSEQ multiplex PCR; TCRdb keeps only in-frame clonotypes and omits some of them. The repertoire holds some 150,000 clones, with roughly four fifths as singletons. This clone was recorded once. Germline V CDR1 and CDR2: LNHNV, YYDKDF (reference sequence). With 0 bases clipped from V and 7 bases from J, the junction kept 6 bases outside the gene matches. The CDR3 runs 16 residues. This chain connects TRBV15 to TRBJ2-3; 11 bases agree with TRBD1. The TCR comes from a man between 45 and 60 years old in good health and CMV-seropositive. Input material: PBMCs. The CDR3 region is CATSRDWTGGANTQYF. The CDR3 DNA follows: TGTGCCACCAGCAGAGATTGGACAGGGGGCGCGAATACGCAGTATTTT.